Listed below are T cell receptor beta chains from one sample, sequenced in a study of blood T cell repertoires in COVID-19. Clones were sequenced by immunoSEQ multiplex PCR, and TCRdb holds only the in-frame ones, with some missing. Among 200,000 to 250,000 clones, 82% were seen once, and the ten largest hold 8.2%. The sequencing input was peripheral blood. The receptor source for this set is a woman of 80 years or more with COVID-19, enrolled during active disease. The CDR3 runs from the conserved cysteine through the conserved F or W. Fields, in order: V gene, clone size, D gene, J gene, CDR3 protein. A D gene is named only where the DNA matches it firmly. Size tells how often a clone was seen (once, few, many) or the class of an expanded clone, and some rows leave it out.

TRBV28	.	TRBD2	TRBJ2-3	CASTGGTDTQYF
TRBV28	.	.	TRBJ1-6	CASSLWTRDSPLHF
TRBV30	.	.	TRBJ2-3	CAWSPPSPVTSTDTQYF
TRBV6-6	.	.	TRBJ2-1	CASSRHSDYLNYNEQFF
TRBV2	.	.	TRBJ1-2	CASSDGGVNYGYTF
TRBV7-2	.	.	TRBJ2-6	CASRKAATGANVLTF
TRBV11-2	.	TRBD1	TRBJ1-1	CASSLTTGITEAFF
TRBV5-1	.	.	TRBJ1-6	CASSLVEDNSPLHF
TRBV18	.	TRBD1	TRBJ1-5	CASSPDRGGNQPQHF
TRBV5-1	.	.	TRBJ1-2	CASSFSPEGGYTF
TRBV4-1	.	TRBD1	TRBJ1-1	CASSFRTGNTEAFF
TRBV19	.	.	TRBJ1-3	CASTSGEVRNTIYF
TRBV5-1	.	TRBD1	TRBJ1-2	CASSLGDSTYGYTF
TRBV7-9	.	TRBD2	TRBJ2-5	CASSPGLAGALETQYF
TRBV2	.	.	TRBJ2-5	CARGLLAETQYF
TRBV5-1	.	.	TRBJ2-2	CASSLASYPYTGELFF
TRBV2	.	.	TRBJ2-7	CAGGIRDTYEQYF
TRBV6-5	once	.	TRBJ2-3	CASSLVGTDTQYF
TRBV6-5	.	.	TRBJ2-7	CASSYAGYRNEQYF
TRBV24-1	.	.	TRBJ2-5	CATSEGRTAQETQYF
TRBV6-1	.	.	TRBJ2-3	CASSEARGNTQYF
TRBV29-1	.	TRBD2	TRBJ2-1	CSVTGTSGSHGGQFF
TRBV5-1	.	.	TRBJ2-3	CASSNWDSSSTDTQYF
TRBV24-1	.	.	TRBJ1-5	CATSDPTAGDHQPQHF
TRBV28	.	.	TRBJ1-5	CASSFQGRGKSNQPQHF
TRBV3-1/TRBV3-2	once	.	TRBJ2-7	CASSQEQGSTYEQYF
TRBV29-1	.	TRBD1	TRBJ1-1	CSVGTGLNTEAFF
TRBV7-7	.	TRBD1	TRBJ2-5	CASSFLQGARETQYF
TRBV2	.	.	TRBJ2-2	CASSLLGELFF
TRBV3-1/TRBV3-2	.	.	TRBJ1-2	CASSQVPARRGLYGYTF
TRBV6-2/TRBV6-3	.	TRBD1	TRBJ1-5	CASSTRGQSNQPQHF
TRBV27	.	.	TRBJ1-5	CASSRSTGTQPQHF
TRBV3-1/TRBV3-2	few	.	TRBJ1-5	CASSQEGVPNQPQHF
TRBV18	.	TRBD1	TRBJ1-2	CASSPPGTVGGYGYTF
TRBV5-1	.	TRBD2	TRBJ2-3	CASSFGTSGGSDTQYF
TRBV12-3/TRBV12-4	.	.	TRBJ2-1	CASRPGTDVEQFF
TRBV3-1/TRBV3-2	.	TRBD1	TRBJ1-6	CASTPGGKNSPLHF
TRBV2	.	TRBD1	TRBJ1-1	CASCRQGLTEAFF